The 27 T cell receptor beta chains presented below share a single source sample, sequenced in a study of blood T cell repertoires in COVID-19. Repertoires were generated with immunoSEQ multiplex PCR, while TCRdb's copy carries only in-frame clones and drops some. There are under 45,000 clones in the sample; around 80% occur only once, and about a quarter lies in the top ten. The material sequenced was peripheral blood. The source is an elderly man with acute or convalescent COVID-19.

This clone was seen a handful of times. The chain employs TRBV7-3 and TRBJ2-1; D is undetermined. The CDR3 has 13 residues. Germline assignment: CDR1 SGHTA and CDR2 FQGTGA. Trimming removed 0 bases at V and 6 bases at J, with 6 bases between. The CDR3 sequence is CASSLTGSNEQFF. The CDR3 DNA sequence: TGTGCCAGCAGCTTAACGGGCAGCAATGAGCAGTTCTTC.

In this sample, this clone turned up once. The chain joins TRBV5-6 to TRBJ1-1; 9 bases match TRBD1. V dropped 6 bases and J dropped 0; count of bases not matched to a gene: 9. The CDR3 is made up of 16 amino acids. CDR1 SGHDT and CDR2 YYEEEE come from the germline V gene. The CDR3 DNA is TGTGCCAGCATCCAAGACAGGGGGTTTGTGAACACTGAAGCTTTCTTT. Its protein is CASIQDRGFVNTEAFF.

CDR3 in amino acids: CASSSGQETYGYTF. In DNA, the CDR3 is TGTGCCAGCAGTTCGGGACAGGAGACTTATGGCTACACCTTC. This chain joins TRBV28 and TRBJ1-2; 8 bases are a match to TRBD1. Germline V gene lookup returns CDR1 MDHEN and CDR2 SYDVKM. The CDR3 totals 14 residues. After removal of 4 bases from V and 5 bases from J, the junction contained 6 bases not matched to a gene.

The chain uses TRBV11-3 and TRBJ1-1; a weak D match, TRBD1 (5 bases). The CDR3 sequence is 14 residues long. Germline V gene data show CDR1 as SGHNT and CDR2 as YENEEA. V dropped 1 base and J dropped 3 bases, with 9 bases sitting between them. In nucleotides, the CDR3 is TGTGCCAGCAGCTTAGGCGGGGGTGACACTGAAGCTTTCTTT. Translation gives CASSLGGGDTEAFF.

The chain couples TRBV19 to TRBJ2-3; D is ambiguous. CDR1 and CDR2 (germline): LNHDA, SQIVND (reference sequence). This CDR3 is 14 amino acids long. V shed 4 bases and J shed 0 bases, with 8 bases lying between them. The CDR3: CASSTAASTDTQYF. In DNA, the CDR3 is TGTGCCAGTAGTACGGCGGCTAGCACAGATACGCAGTATTTT.

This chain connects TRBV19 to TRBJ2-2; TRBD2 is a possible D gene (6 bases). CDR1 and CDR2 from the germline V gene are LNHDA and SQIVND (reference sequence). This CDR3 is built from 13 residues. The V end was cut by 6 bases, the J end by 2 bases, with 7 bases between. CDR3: CASRLANTGELFF. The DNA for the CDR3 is TGTGCCAGTAGACTAGCAAACACCGGGGAGCTGTTTTTT.

The CDR3 reads CASSQVEGISPLHF. As DNA, the CDR3 is TGTGCCAGCAGCCAAGTGGAGGGCATTTCACCCCTCCACTTT. The V call is TRBV3-1 (or the pseudogene TRBV3-2), the J call TRBJ1-6; no definite D call. Germline CDR1 and CDR2: LGHDT and YNNKEL (reference sequence). V was pared by 1 base and J by 9 bases, with 10 bases between. The CDR3 totals 14 residues.

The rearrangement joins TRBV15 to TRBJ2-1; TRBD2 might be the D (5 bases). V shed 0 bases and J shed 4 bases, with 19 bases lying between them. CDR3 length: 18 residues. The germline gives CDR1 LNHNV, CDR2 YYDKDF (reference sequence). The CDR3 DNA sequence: TGTGCCACCAGCAGAGATTGGGGATCCGGTGGCGGGTACAATGAGCAGTTCTTC. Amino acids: CATSRDWGSGGGYNEQFF.

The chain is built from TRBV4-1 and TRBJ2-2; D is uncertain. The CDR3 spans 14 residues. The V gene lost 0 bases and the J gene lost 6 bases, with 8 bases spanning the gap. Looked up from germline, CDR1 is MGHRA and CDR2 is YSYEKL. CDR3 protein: CASSQDTVPGELFF. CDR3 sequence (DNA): TGCGCCAGCAGCCAAGATACGGTCCCCGGGGAGCTGTTTTTT.

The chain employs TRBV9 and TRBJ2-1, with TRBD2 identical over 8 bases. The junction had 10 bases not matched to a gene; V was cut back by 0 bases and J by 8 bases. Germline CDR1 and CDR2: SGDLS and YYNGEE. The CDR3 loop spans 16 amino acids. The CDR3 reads CASSVAPGGAMDEQFF. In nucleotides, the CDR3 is TGTGCCAGCAGCGTAGCTCCGGGGGGGGCAATGGATGAGCAGTTCTTC.

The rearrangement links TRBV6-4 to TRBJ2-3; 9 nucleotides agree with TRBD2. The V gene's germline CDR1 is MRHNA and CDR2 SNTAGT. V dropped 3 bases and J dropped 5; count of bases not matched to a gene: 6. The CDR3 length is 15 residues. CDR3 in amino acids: CASSETSGHGDTQYF. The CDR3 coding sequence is TGTGCCAGCAGTGAGACTAGCGGACATGGAGATACGCAGTATTTT.

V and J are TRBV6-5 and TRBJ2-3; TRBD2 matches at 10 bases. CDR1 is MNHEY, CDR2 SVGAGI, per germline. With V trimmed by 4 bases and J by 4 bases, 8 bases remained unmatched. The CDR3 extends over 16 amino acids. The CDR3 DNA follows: TGTGCCAGCAGTTCCTCTAGCGGGGGAGGATCAGATACGCAGTATTTT. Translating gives CASSSSSGGGSDTQYF.

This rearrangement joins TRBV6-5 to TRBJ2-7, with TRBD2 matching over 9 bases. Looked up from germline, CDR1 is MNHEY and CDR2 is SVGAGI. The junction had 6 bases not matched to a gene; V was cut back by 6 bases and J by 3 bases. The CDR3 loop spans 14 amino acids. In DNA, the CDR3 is TGTGCCAGCAGCCGCTGGACTAGCGACTACGAGCAGTACTTC. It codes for CASSRWTSDYEQYF.

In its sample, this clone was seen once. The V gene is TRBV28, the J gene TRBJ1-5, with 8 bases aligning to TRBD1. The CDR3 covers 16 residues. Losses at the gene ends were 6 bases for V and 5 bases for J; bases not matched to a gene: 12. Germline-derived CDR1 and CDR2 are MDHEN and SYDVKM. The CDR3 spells CASRPVDRQGYQPQHF. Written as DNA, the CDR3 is TGTGCCAGCAGGCCCGTGGACCGACAGGGGTATCAGCCCCAGCATTTT.

As DNA, the CDR3 is TGCGCCAGCAGCGCCGGGACAGGTGAAGAAAAACTGTTTTTT. This translates into CASSAGTGEEKLFF. The rearrangement joins TRBV5-1 to TRBJ1-4; 8 bases line up with TRBD1. Germline V gene data show CDR1 as SGHRS and CDR2 as YFSETQ. Trimming cost V 4 bases and J 8 bases; bases outside gene matches: 7. The CDR3 has 14 amino acids.

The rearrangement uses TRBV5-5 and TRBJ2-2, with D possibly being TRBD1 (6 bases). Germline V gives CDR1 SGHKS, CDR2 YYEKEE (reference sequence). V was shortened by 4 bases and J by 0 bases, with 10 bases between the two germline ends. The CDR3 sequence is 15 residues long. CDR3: CASSPTGSNTGELFF. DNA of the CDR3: TGTGCCAGCAGCCCGACAGGCTCGAACACCGGGGAGCTGTTTTTT.

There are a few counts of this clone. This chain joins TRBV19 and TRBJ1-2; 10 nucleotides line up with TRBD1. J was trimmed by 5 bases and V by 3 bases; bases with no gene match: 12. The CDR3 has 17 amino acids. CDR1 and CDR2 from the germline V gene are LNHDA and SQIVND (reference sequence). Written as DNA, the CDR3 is TGTGCCAGTAGTATCCTCGAAGGGACAGGGGAGAATTATGGCTACACCTTC. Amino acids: CASSILEGTGENYGYTF.

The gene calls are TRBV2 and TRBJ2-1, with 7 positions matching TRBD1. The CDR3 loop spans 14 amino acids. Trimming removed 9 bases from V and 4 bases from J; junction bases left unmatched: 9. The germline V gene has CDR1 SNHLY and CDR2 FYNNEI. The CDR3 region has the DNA TGTGCCAGTGATGCAGGGGGATATTACAATGAGCAGTTCTTC. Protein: CASDAGGYYNEQFF.

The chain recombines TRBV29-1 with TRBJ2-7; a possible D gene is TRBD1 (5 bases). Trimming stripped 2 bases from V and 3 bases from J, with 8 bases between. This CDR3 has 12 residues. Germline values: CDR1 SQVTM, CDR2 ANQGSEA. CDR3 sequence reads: CSVESDSYEQYF. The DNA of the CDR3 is TGCAGCGTTGAATCTGACAGCTACGAGCAGTACTTC.

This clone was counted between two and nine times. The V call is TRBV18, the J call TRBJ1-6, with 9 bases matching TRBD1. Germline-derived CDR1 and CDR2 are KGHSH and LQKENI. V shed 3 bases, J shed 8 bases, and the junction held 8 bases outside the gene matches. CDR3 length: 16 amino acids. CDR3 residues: CASSPQQQGADSPLHF. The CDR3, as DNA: TGTGCCAGCTCACCCCAACAACAGGGGGCGGATTCACCCCTCCACTTT.

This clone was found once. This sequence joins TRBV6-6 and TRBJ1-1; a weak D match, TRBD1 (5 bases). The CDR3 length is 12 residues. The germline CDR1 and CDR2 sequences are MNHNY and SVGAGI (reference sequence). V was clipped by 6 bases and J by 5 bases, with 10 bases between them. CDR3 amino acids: CASSSGGTEAFF. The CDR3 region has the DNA TGTGCCAGCAGCTCGGGGGGGACTGAAGCTTTCTTT.

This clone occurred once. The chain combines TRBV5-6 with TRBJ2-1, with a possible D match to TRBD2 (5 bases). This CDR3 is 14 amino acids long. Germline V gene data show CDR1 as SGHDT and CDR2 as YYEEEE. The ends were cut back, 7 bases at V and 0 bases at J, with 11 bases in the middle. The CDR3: CASQLVGSYNEQFF. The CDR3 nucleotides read TGTGCCAGCCAACTAGTTGGCTCCTACAATGAGCAGTTCTTC.

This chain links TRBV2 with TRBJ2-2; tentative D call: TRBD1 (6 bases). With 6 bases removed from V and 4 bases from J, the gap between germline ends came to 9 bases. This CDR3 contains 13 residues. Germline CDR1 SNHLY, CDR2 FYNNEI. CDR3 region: CASRGQSTGELFF. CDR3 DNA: TGTGCCAGCAGAGGACAGTCCACCGGGGAGCTGTTTTTT.

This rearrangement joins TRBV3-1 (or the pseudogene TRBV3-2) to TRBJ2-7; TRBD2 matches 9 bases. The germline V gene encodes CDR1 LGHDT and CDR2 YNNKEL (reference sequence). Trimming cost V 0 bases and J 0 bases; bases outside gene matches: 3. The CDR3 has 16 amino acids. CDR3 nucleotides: TGTGCCAGCAGCCAAGATCCTAGCGGGATCTCCTACGAGCAGTACTTC. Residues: CASSQDPSGISYEQYF.

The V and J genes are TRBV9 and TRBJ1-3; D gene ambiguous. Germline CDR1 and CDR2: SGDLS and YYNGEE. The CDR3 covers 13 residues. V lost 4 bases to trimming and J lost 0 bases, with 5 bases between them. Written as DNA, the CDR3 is TGTGCCAGCAGCACTGACTCTGGAAACACCATATATTTT. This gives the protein CASSTDSGNTIYF.

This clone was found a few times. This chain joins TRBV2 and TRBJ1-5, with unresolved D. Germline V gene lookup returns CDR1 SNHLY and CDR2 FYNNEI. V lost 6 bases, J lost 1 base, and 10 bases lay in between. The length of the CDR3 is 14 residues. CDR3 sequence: CASRPGLSNQPQHF. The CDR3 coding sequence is TGTGCCAGCAGGCCAGGCTTAAGCAATCAGCCCCAGCATTTT.

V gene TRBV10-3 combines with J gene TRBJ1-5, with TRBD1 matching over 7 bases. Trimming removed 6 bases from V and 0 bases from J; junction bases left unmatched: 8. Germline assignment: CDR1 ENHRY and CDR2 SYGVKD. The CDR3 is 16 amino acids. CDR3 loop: CAISPTGPYSNQPQHF. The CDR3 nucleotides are TGTGCCATCAGCCCGACAGGGCCCTATAGCAATCAGCCCCAGCATTTT.